The 21 T cell receptor beta chains listed next were all sequenced from one sample in a study of beta chain features in type 1 diabetes. Sequenced material consisted of expressed TCRB transcripts (all of the isolated RNA was reverse transcribed). Clones were sequenced by immunoSEQ multiplex PCR, and TCRdb holds only the in-frame ones, with some missing. The sample holds over 700,000 clones, roughly 15% seen once. Sequenced sample: naive CD4+ T cells from blood. The source is a woman younger than 35 in good health.

The sample holds a few counts of this clone. The CDR3 spells CSVSRNTQYF. The DNA of the CDR3 is TGCAGCGTTAGTCGTAATACGCAGTATTTT. The chain is built from TRBV20-1 and TRBJ2-3; D gene unclear. The CDR3 consists of 10 residues. Germline assignment: CDR1 DFQATT and CDR2 SNEGSKA (reference sequence).

This rearrangement joins TRBV20-1 to TRBJ1-2; no clear D gene. V was clipped by 7 bases and J by 8 bases, with 14 bases between them. This CDR3 spans 11 amino acids. CDR1 and CDR2 (germline): DFQATT, SNEGSKA (reference sequence). CDR3 nucleotide sequence: TGCAGTGTCCCGCCGAGAGGGGGCTACACCTTC. The encoded protein is CSVPPRGGYTF.

This clone appeared a few times. The chain couples TRBV7-9 to TRBJ2-2, with D unresolved. The CDR3 contains 15 residues. Germline assignment: CDR1 SEHNR and CDR2 FQNEAQ (reference sequence). V was cut by 5 bases and J by 5 bases, with 15 bases left in between. CDR3 bases: TGTGCCAGCAGCCCCACCCTCAAGGCGACCGGGGAGCTGTTTTTT. Protein: CASSPTLKATGELFF.

The CDR3 nucleotides read TGTGCCAGCAGCCTAGGGGGAGGGCCCGATGAGCAGTTCTTC. Protein sequence: CASSLGGGPDEQFF. This chain connects TRBV7-6 to TRBJ2-1, with D possibly being TRBD2 (7 bases). Germline CDR1 is SGHVS and CDR2 is FNYEAQ. V was cut by 5 bases and J by 8 bases, with 16 bases left in between. This CDR3 contains 14 residues.

This chain connects TRBV7-3 to TRBJ2-3, with D maybe TRBD2 (6 bases). The germline V gene encodes CDR1 SGHTA and CDR2 FQGTGA. V gave up 0 bases and J gave up 4 bases, with 11 bases separating them. This CDR3 has 15 amino acids. CDR3 amino acids: CASSLTRESSDTQYF. CDR3 bases: TGTGCCAGCAGCTTAACCCGGGAGAGTTCAGATACGCAGTATTTT.

V usage is TRBV11-2 and J usage is TRBJ2-4, with 7 bases aligning to TRBD2. In germline, CDR1 is SGHAT, CDR2 FQNNGV. This CDR3 is built from 15 residues. Trimming removed 4 bases from V and 0 bases from J; junction bases left unmatched: 3. The CDR3, as DNA: TGTGCCAGCAGCTCCGCGGGGGTAGCCAAAAACATTCAGTACTTC. It specifies CASSSAGVAKNIQYF.

The genes are TRBV18 and TRBJ2-7; 10 bases agree with TRBD2. Trimming removed 11 bases from V and 5 bases from J; junction bases left unmatched: 9. CDR1 is KGHSH and CDR2 is LQKENI in the germline V gene. The CDR3 has 13 amino acids. The CDR3 nucleotides read TGTGCCGGCCGGACTAGCGGTGTGGACGAGCAGTACTTC. Its protein product is CAGRTSGVDEQYF.

This clone occurred a few times. Other DNA sequences from this sample encode an identical CDR3 as well. The chain combines TRBV28 with TRBJ1-1; 7 nucleotides agree with TRBD1. V was pared by 5 bases and J by 1 base, with 4 bases of the junction left unmatched. The CDR3 has 14 amino acids. The V gene's germline CDR1 is MDHEN and CDR2 SYDVKM. CDR3 amino acids: CASSPGTANTEAFF. In DNA form, the CDR3 reads TGTGCCAGCAGTCCCGGGACAGCGAACACTGAAGCTTTCTTT.

The chain links TRBV6-6 to TRBJ1-5; a weak D match, TRBD1 (6 bases). The CDR3 is 13 residues long. Trimming removed 5 bases from V and 4 bases from J, with 9 bases in between. Looked up from germline, CDR1 is MNHNY and CDR2 is SVGAGI (reference sequence). The CDR3 is CASSATGNQPQHF. The CDR3 DNA follows: TGTGCCAGCAGTGCCACAGGGAATCAGCCCCAGCATTTT.

This chain uses TRBV28 with TRBJ2-6; a weak D match, TRBD1 (5 bases). CDR1 is MDHEN, CDR2 SYDVKM, per germline. The CDR3 totals 14 residues. Trimming took 5 bases from V and 2 from J, leaving 7 bases between them. CDR3 residues: CASSEGAGANVLTF. The CDR3 region has the DNA TGTGCCAGCAGTGAAGGGGCTGGGGCCAACGTCCTGACTTTC.

This chain uses TRBV14 with TRBJ2-2; a weak D match, TRBD2 (6 bases). Deletions cut 6 bases from V and 7 bases from J, with 12 bases between. The CDR3 length is 13 residues. From germline, CDR1 is SGHDN and CDR2 FVKESK. CDR3 sequence: CASSKTSGGELFF. CDR3 coding DNA: TGTGCCAGCAGTAAGACTAGTGGCGGGGAGCTGTTTTTT.

There are a few counts of this clone. The chain employs TRBV6-6 and TRBJ2-1, with 13 bases matching TRBD2. Germline trimming cut 9 bases from V and 10 bases from J; bases unmatched to any gene: 6. The CDR3 runs to 13 residues. From germline, CDR1 is MNHNY and CDR2 SVGAGI (reference sequence). The CDR3: CASRTSGRGEQFF. In DNA form, the CDR3 reads TGTGCCAGTCGGACTAGCGGGAGAGGAGAGCAGTTCTTC.

This clone turned up a few times. The chain uses TRBV5-1 and TRBJ2-3; 8 bases line up with TRBD1. Germline CDR1 is SGHRS and CDR2 is YFSETQ. The V and J ends lost 3 bases and 1 base, in that order; junction bases with no gene match: 7. This CDR3 region has 16 residues. The CDR3 nucleotides are TGCGCCAGCAGCTGGATGCCGGGACAGGGCACAGATACGCAGTATTTT. Translating gives CASSWMPGQGTDTQYF.

V usage is TRBV18 and J usage is TRBJ1-3; no clear D. The germline V gene encodes CDR1 KGHSH and CDR2 LQKENI. Trimming shortened V by 7 bases and J by 0 bases, and 10 bases separated the two germline ends. This CDR3 has 14 residues. This chain's CDR3 is CASFPGISGNTIYF. The CDR3 DNA follows: TGTGCCAGCTTCCCCGGGATCTCTGGAAACACCATATATTTT.

The V and J genes are TRBV9 and TRBJ2-3; TRBD1 might be the D (6 bases). Germline CDR1 SGDLS, CDR2 YYNGEE. The V end lost 4 bases, the J end lost 0 bases, and 12 bases lay between the germline ends. This CDR3 spans 15 amino acids. The CDR3 DNA follows: TGTGCCAGCAGCCCAGGGGTCAGTAGCACAGATACGCAGTATTTT. Its translation is CASSPGVSSTDTQYF.

This clone came up a few times. V gene TRBV4-2 combines with J gene TRBJ1-1; D perhaps matches TRBD1 (6 bases). The CDR3 sequence is 15 residues long. Germline-derived CDR1 and CDR2 are LGHNA and YNFKEQ. V was cut by 3 bases and J by 3 bases, with 14 bases left in between. The chain's CDR3 is CASSQGAGGDTEAFF. CDR3 nucleotide sequence: TGTGCCAGCAGCCAGGGGGCCGGAGGGGACACTGAAGCTTTCTTT.

The rearrangement links TRBV11-2 to TRBJ2-2; D gene uncertain. There are 15 residues in the CDR3. Trimming took off 5 bases at V and 5 bases at J, with 15 bases between the two ends. Germline V gene data show CDR1 as SGHAT and CDR2 as FQNNGV. CDR3 sequence: CASSHGRSTTGELFF. Written as DNA, the CDR3 is TGTGCCAGCAGCCACGGGCGGAGCACAACCGGGGAGCTGTTTTTT.

V and J are TRBV10-2 and TRBJ1-1; no clear D. V was pared by 9 bases and J by 0 bases, with 23 bases between. The germline CDR1 and CDR2 sequences are WSHSY and SAAADI. The CDR3 totals 17 residues. The CDR3 loop is CASRLGMAVRLNTEAFF. In DNA, the CDR3 is TGCGCCAGTCGGCTTGGGATGGCAGTACGGTTGAACACTGAAGCTTTCTTT.

This clone was found a few times. The V gene is TRBV7-9, the J gene TRBJ2-1, with 9 bases aligning to TRBD2. From germline, CDR1 is SEHNR and CDR2 FQNEAQ (reference sequence). Trimming at V came to 5 bases and at J to 4 bases, leaving 6 bases not matched to a gene. There are 15 residues in the CDR3. CDR3 coding DNA: TGTGCCAGCAGCCCTAGCGGGGATGCTTACAATGAGCAGTTCTTC. It yields the protein CASSPSGDAYNEQFF.

A note on this clone: The germline gene is not matched at one end of the junction; a read error may be the cause. The chain employs TRBV5-1 and TRBJ2-5; D may match TRBD1 or TRBD2 (6 bases each). This CDR3 has 12 amino acids. Germline loops: CDR1 SGHRS, CDR2 YFSETQ. The DNA for the CDR3 is TGCGCCAGCAGCTGGGGGGCCCGATCTATACACTTC. This gives the protein CASSWGARSIHF.

This clone was detected only a few times. The chain couples TRBV7-9 to TRBJ2-7; D gene unclear. The V gene lost 5 bases and the J gene lost 0 bases, with 5 bases spanning the gap. This CDR3 contains 12 residues. Germline lookup yields CDR1 SEHNR and CDR2 FQNEAQ (reference sequence). CDR3 region: CASSQSSYEQYF. The CDR3 nucleotides are TGTGCCAGCAGCCAAAGCTCCTACGAGCAGTACTTC.